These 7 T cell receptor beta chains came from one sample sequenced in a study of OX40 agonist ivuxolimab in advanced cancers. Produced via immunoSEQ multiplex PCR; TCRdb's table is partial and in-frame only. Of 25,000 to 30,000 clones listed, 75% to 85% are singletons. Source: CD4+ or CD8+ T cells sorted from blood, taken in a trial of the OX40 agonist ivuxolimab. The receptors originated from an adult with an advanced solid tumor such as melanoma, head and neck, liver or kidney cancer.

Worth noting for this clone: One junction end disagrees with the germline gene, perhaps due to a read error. The CDR3 DNA follows: TGTGCCAGCAGCTTAGGGACCGGGACTAGCGGTTCAGGAATATTC. Translated: CASSLGTGTSGSGIF. J is TRBJ2-7 and V is TRBV7-6, with TRBD2 identical over 11 bases. The CDR3 runs 15 residues. Germline V gives CDR1 SGHVS, CDR2 FNYEAQ.

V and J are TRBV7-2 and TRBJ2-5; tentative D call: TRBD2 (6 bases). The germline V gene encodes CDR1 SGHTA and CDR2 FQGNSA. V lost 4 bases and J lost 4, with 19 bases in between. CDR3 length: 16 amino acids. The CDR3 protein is CASSYGGLNWGETQYF. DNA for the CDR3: TGTGCCAGCAGCTACGGGGGTTTGAACTGGGGAGAGACCCAGTACTTC.

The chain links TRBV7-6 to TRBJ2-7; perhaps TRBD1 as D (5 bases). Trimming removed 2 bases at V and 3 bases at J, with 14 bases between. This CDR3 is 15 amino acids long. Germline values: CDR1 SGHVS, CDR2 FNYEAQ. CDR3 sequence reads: CASSLYQGSHYEQYF. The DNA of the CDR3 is TGTGCCAGCAGCTTATATCAGGGTTCACACTACGAGCAGTACTTC. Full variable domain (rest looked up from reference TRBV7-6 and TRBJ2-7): GAGVSQSPRYKVTKRGQDVALRCDPISGHVSLYWYRQALGQGPEFLTYFNYEAQQDKSGLPNDRFSAERPEGSISTLTIQRTEQRDSAMYRCASSLYQGSHYEQYFGPGTRLTVT.

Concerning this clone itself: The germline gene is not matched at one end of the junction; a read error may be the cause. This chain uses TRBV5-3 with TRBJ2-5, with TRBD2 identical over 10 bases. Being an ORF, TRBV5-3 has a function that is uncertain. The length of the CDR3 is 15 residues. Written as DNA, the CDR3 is TGCGCCAGCAGCCAAGAGCGGGGGGGCCAAGAGACCCAGTACTTC. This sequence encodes CASSQERGGQETQYF.

CDR3 sequence: CASSLYIGATEGDGTEAFF. Here the CDR3 DNA reads TGTGCCAGCAGCTTATATATCGGGGCGACTGAAGGTGACGGCACTGAAGCTTTCTTT. The chain recombines TRBV7-2 with TRBJ1-1; a weak D match, TRBD1 (5 bases). The ends were cut back, 2 bases at V and 4 bases at J, with 26 bases in the middle. Germline V gene data show CDR1 as SGHTA and CDR2 as FQGNSA. CDR3 length: 19 residues.

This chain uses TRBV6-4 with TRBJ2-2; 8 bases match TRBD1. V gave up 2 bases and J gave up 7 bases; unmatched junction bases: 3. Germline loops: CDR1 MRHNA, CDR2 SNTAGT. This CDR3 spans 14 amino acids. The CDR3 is CASSDQDRVGELFF. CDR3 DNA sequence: TGTGCCAGCAGTGACCAGGACAGGGTCGGGGAGCTGTTTTTT.

DNA for the CDR3: TGTGCCACCAGCAGTGAAGGCGACAGCTACACTGAAGCTTTCTTT. Translation: CATSSEGDSYTEAFF. This chain joins TRBV15 and TRBJ1-1; tentatively, D is TRBD1 (5 bases). The V end was cut by 3 bases, the J end by 3 bases, with 14 bases between. The CDR3 runs 15 residues. Germline CDR1 is LNHNV and CDR2 is YYDKDF (reference sequence).